The clone carrying this T cell receptor beta chain was recorded at least ten times. Germline loops: CDR1 DFQATT, CDR2 SNEGSKA (reference sequence). V lost 4 bases and J lost 4, with 14 bases in between. The CDR3 has 13 amino acids. This specimen comes from a study of early T cells in non-severe SARS-CoV-2 infection. At the level of the study: Chains were unpaired, as sequencing was done on bulk RNA from unsorted whole blood.

TCRdb used MiXCR to reprocess the 5' RACE reads, holding one entry per CDR3 protein. Among tens of thousands of distinct CDR3 sequences listed, about 13% were seen once. The sample taken for sequencing was whole blood. This rearrangement joins TRBV20-1 to TRBJ2-7; D gene unclear. The source is an adult who was a healthcare worker with PCR-confirmed SARS-CoV-2 infection or an uninfected control (not recorded which). CDR3 loop: CSAKPPSQYEQYF. CDR3 in DNA: TGCAGTGCTAAGCCCCCTTCCCAGTACGAGCAGTACTTC.